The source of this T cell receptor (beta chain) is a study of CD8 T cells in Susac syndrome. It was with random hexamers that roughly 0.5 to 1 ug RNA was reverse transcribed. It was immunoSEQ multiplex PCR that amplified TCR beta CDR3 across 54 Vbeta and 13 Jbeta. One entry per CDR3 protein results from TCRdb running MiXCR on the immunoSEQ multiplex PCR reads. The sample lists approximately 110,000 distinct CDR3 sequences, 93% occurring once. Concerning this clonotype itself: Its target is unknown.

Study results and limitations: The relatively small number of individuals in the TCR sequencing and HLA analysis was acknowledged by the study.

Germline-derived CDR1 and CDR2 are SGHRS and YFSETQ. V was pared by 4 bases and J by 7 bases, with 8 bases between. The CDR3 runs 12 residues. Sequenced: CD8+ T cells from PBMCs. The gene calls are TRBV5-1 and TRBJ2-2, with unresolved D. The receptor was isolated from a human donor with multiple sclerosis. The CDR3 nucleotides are TGCGCCAGCAGCACCTCGCACGGGGAGCTGTTTTTT. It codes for CASSTSHGELFF.